This section outlines one TCR beta chain sequence together with its context. Antigen: not known. Related graft donors supplied nonmyeloablative bone marrow transplants, and mixed chimerism was transient. This entry is derived from a study of Tregs in tolerant kidney transplant recipients. Regarding the study as a whole: Validation in larger populations is needed because few patients were studied.

The CDR3 runs 15 residues. Looked up from germline, CDR1 is MNHNS and CDR2 is SASEGT. Only in-frame clones appear in the TCRdb table, and some are missing; sequencing was by immunoSEQ multiplex PCR. The table shows roughly 64,000 clones, with roughly 86% occurring only once. The rearrangement links TRBV6-1 to TRBJ2-5; 14 bases match TRBD2. The end of the DNA is better explained by TRBJ2-7, so the J call may be wrong. The clonotype comes from a human patient who received a combined kidney and bone marrow transplant. Some T cells may be graft donor cells. The sample here was CD4+ T cells from blood (PBMCs), taken 6 months after the transplant. The CDR3 sequence: CASIRTSGRSYEQYF. In DNA form, the CDR3 reads TGTGCCAGCATCCGGACTAGCGGGAGGTCCTACGAGCAGTACTTC.